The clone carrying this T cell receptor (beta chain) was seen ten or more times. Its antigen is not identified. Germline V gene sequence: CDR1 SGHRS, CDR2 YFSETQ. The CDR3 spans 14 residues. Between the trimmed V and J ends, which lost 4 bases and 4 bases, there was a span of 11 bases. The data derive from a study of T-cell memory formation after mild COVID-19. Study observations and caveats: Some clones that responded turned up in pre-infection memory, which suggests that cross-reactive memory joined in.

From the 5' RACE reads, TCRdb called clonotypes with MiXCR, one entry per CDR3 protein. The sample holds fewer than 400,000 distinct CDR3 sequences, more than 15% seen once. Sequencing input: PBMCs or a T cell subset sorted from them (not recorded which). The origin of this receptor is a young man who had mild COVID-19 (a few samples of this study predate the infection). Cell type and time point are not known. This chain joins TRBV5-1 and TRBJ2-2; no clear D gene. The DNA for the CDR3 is TGCGCCAGCAGCCGCTATGACCGCACCGGGGAGCTGTTTTTT. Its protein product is CASSRYDRTGELFF.